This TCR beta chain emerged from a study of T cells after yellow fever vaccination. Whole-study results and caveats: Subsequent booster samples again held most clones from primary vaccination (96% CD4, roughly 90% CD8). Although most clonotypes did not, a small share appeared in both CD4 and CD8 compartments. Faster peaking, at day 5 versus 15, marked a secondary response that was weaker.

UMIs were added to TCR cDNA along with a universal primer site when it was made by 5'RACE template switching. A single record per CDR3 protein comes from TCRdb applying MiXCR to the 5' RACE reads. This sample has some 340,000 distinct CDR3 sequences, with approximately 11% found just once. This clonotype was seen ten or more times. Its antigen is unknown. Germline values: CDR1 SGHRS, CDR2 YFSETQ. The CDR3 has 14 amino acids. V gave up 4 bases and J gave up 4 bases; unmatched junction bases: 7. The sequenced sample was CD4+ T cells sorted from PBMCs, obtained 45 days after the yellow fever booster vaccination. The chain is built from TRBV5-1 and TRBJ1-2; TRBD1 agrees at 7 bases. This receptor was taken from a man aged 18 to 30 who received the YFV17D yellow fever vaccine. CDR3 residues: CASSPPGQAYGYTF. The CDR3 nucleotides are TGCGCCAGCAGCCCGCCCGGACAGGCCTATGGCTACACCTTC.